Listed below are T cell receptor beta chains from one sample, sequenced in a study of blood T cell repertoires in COVID-19. Generated by immunoSEQ multiplex PCR, the TCRdb table keeps only in-frame clones and is missing some. The repertoire holds 150,000 to 200,000 clones, with approximately 82% as singletons. The sequenced material came from PBMCs or T cells enriched from blood (not recorded which). The receptors shown here come from a man between 50 and 59 years old who had recovered from COVID-19. The CDR3 runs from the conserved cysteine through the conserved F or W. Each record gives: clone size, V gene, J gene, D gene, CDR3 protein, CDR3 DNA. A D gene is named only where the DNA matches it firmly. Not every row has a clone size; where given, it reads once, few, many or a size class.

clone_size: NA
v_call: TRBV6-5
j_call: TRBJ1-1
d_call: TRBD1
cdr3_aa: CASSQTGREAFF
cdr3_nt: TGTGCCAGCAGCCAGACAGGGCGTGAAGCTTTCTTT

clone_size: NA
v_call: TRBV7-9
j_call: TRBJ1-4
d_call: NA
cdr3_aa: CASSLGTYEKLFF
cdr3_nt: TGTGCCAGCAGCTTAGGGACTTATGAAAAACTGTTTTTT

clone_size: NA
v_call: TRBV9
j_call: TRBJ1-2
d_call: TRBD1
cdr3_aa: CASSPGTGANYGYTF
cdr3_nt: TGTGCCAGCAGCCCTGGGACAGGCGCTAACTATGGCTACACCTTC

clone_size: NA
v_call: TRBV16
j_call: TRBJ2-7
d_call: TRBD2
cdr3_aa: CASSQLGGKGYEQYF
cdr3_nt: TGTGCCAGCAGCCAACTGGGAGGGAAAGGCTACGAGCAGTACTTC

clone_size: NA
v_call: TRBV2
j_call: TRBJ2-3
d_call: NA
cdr3_aa: CASTLGPTDTQYF
cdr3_nt: TGTGCCAGCACATTGGGGCCCACAGATACGCAGTATTTT

clone_size: NA
v_call: TRBV18
j_call: TRBJ2-3
d_call: TRBD1
cdr3_aa: CASSLQGLDTQYF
cdr3_nt: TGTGCCAGCTCACTACAGGGGTTAGATACGCAGTATTTT

clone_size: few
v_call: TRBV6-5
j_call: TRBJ1-3
d_call: NA
cdr3_aa: CASSFGGTLSGNTIYF
cdr3_nt: TGTGCCAGCAGTTTCGGGGGGACCCTCTCTGGAAACACCATATATTTT

clone_size: NA
v_call: TRBV9
j_call: TRBJ1-2
d_call: TRBD1
cdr3_aa: CASSTGTGEAGGYTF
cdr3_nt: TGTGCCAGCAGCACCGGGACAGGGGAAGCGGGTGGCTACACCTTC

clone_size: few
v_call: TRBV11-2
j_call: TRBJ2-7
d_call: NA
cdr3_aa: CASSPFGGGGAGEQYF
cdr3_nt: TGTGCCAGCAGCCCATTTGGGGGAGGAGGGGCGGGCGAGCAGTACTTC

clone_size: NA
v_call: TRBV6-5
j_call: TRBJ1-1
d_call: TRBD1
cdr3_aa: CASRLTGQMNTEAFF
cdr3_nt: TGTGCCAGCAGACTGACGGGACAGATGAACACTGAAGCTTTCTTT

clone_size: NA
v_call: TRBV5-4
j_call: TRBJ1-2
d_call: TRBD1
cdr3_aa: CASSLAGQNYGYTF
cdr3_nt: TGTGCCAGCAGCTTGGCGGGACAGAATTATGGCTACACCTTC

clone_size: NA
v_call: TRBV27
j_call: TRBJ1-2
d_call: TRBD1
cdr3_aa: CASSLRGGYGYTF
cdr3_nt: TGTGCCAGCAGTTTAAGAGGGGGCTACGGCTACACCTTC

clone_size: NA
v_call: TRBV30
j_call: TRBJ2-5
d_call: NA
cdr3_aa: CAWSIGIQETQYF
cdr3_nt: TGTGCCTGGAGTATCGGTATCCAAGAGACCCAGTACTTC

clone_size: NA
v_call: TRBV28
j_call: TRBJ2-7
d_call: NA
cdr3_aa: CASKTGDSYEQYF
cdr3_nt: TGTGCCAGCAAAACGGGGGACTCCTACGAGCAGTACTTC

clone_size: NA
v_call: TRBV28
j_call: TRBJ1-6
d_call: TRBD1
cdr3_aa: CASRTGAGGSPLHF
cdr3_nt: TGTGCCAGTCGGACAGGGGCGGGGGGATCACCCCTCCACTTT

clone_size: NA
v_call: TRBV12-2
j_call: TRBJ2-7
d_call: NA
cdr3_aa: CASRLSSTFGTAYEQYF
cdr3_nt: TGTGCAAGTCGCTTATCATCGACGTTCGGGACAGCCTACGAGCAGTACTTC

clone_size: NA
v_call: TRBV13
j_call: TRBJ1-1
d_call: TRBD1
cdr3_aa: CASSPTGGGAEAFF
cdr3_nt: TGTGCCAGCAGCCCGACAGGGGGCGGCGCTGAAGCTTTCTTT